Listed below are T cell receptor beta chains from one sample, sequenced in a study of T-cell memory formation after mild COVID-19. TCRdb re-analysed the 5' RACE reads in MiXCR, keeping a single row per CDR3 protein. Here the sample spans 110,000 or so distinct CDR3 sequences, approximately 21% being singletons. The sequenced material came from PBMCs or a T cell subset sorted from them (not recorded which). These receptors originate from a man aged 18 to 30 who had mild COVID-19 (a few samples of this study predate the infection). Cell type and time point are not known. Each CDR3 is given with its conserved first and last residue.

CDR3,V
CSARPSHGAYNEQFF,TRBV20-1
CASTDEGFDEQFF,TRBV5-6
CASSAGTGDTEAFF,TRBV5-1
CASSLAGLAGEIKDTQYF,TRBV13
CASSLAGVQETQYF,TRBV7-9
CASSYFMEGSYNEQFF,TRBV6-2/TRBV6-3
CASSFPNTEAFF,TRBV12-3/TRBV12-4
CASSPTGGAESKNIQYF,TRBV7-9
CASSENAASPGNQPQHF,TRBV2
CASSSVGPDTQYF,TRBV27
CASSPWAGTYNEQFF,TRBV7-2
CASSLRGGKDTEAFF,TRBV7-9
CASTIGGVQPQHF,TRBV19
CASSFLSTGTSGANVLTF,TRBV27
CASSLWGADQPQHF,TRBV7-2
CASSESLERTDTQYF,TRBV6-4
CASSPPMDTEAFF,TRBV6-6
CASSLVGGKGNEQYF,TRBV7-9
CASSQATPGTSSDTQYF,TRBV4-1
CASSQAAGTGAETQYF,TRBV4-3
CASSSRGSYEQYF,TRBV27
CASSGGQVPSYEQYF,TRBV9
CASSLDRGFTDTQYF,TRBV7-6
CASSYAQGYGSGANVLTF,TRBV12-3/TRBV12-4
CASSEAGGPHGEQYF,TRBV2
CASSFRLLGDTQYF,TRBV12-3/TRBV12-4
CASSPIGLAGQFF,TRBV4-1
CASSPTPTASNTEAFF,TRBV7-9
CASTTGTFPEQFF,TRBV12-3/TRBV12-4
CASSLGGSGEQYF,TRBV5-4